A selection of T cell receptor beta chains follows, all from one sample in a study of T cell changes during pregnancy in multiple sclerosis. Data came from immunoSEQ multiplex PCR; TCRdb stores just in-frame clones and leaves some out. This repertoire shows approximately 70,000 clones, about 90% found once; its top ten account for roughly 0.9%. This specimen was peripheral blood, taken in the first trimester of pregnancy. Source of these receptors: a female donor in good health, enrolled as a control in a pregnancy study. Both conserved end residues are part of each CDR3. The D gene is left open where the match is weak. A row's size may be missing; if present it is once, few, many or a size class.

D: TRBD1
length: 16
J: TRBJ1-1
V: TRBV7-2
size: NA
DNA: TGTGCCAGCAGCTTCGCGGACAGGGGACCAAACACTGAAGCTTTCTTT
CDR3: CASSFADRGPNTEAFF

D: NA
length: 15
J: TRBJ2-1
V: TRBV5-6
size: NA
DNA: TGTGCCAGCAGCAACAGCGGAAAGACCTACAATGAGCAGTTCTTC
CDR3: CASSNSGKTYNEQFF

D: TRBD2
length: 15
J: TRBJ2-5
V: TRBV11-2
size: NA
DNA: TGTGCCAGCAGATCTGGCCAGCGGGGGAGGAAGACCCAGTACTTC
CDR3: CASRSGQRGRKTQYF

D: TRBD1
length: 18
J: TRBJ1-2
V: TRBV7-6
size: NA
DNA: TGTGCCAGCAGCCTCCGCACCCCGGCAGGGCAGGGGGCAACGGGCTACACCTTC
CDR3: CASSLRTPAGQGATGYTF

D: NA
length: 14
J: TRBJ1-2
V: TRBV9
size: once
DNA: TGTGCCAGCAGCGTAGAAGGGGTTCACGGCGGCTACACCTTC
CDR3: CASSVEGVHGGYTF

D: NA
length: 15
J: TRBJ1-2
V: TRBV30
size: NA
DNA: TGTGCCTGGAGTGTGGGCTCGGATGCTAACTATGGCTACACCTTC
CDR3: CAWSVGSDANYGYTF

D: NA
length: 14
J: TRBJ2-3
V: TRBV9
size: NA
DNA: TGTGCCAGCAGCGTAGACCCCGGTACAGATACGCAGTATTTT
CDR3: CASSVDPGTDTQYF

D: NA
length: 14
J: TRBJ1-4
V: TRBV11-2
size: NA
DNA: TGTGCCAGCAGCTCTCAGGGTGCTAATGAAAAACTGTTTTTT
CDR3: CASSSQGANEKLFF

D: NA
length: 16
J: TRBJ2-2
V: TRBV18
size: NA
DNA: TGTGCCAGCTCGGCGCCGGCCAGGACGAACACCGGGGAGCTGTTTTTT
CDR3: CASSAPARTNTGELFF

D: TRBD2
length: 16
J: TRBJ2-3
V: TRBV7-2
size: NA
DNA: TGTGCCAGCAGCTTAGGCCAGCGGGGAGGGACAGATACGCAGTATTTT
CDR3: CASSLGQRGGTDTQYF

D: TRBD2
length: 14
J: TRBJ2-2
V: TRBV7-2
size: NA
DNA: TGTGCCAGCAGCTCGGGACTAGCGGGTGGGGAGCTGTTTTTT
CDR3: CASSSGLAGGELFF

D: NA
length: 12
J: TRBJ2-3
V: TRBV2
size: NA
DNA: TGTGCCAGCAGTGATTACACAGATACGCAGTATTTT
CDR3: CASSDYTDTQYF

D: NA
length: 13
J: TRBJ1-2
V: TRBV28
size: NA
DNA: TGTGCCAGCAGGCAGACCGGAGGGTATGGCTACACCTTC
CDR3: CASRQTGGYGYTF

D: TRBD1
length: 16
J: TRBJ2-2
V: TRBV18
size: NA
DNA: TGTGCCAGCTCACCCTCGGGACAGGGGAGCACCGGGGAGCTGTTTTTT
CDR3: CASSPSGQGSTGELFF

D: NA
length: 12
J: TRBJ2-3
V: TRBV10-3
size: NA
DNA: TGTGCCATCAGTGAGACGGAGGATACGCAGTATTTT
CDR3: CAISETEDTQYF

D: NA
length: 16
J: TRBJ1-2
V: TRBV5-4
size: NA
DNA: TGTGCCAGCAGCCCTCAACGGGGGGGGCGCACCTCTGGCTACACCTTC
CDR3: CASSPQRGGRTSGYTF

D: TRBD2
length: 14
J: TRBJ2-5
V: TRBV6-5
size: NA
DNA: TGTGCCTCCCAACCTAGCGGGATTGAAGAGACCCAGTACTTC
CDR3: CASQPSGIEETQYF

D: NA
length: 16
J: TRBJ1-5
V: TRBV14
size: NA
DNA: TGTGCCAGCAGCCAACCAAACGACTATAGCAATCAGCCCCAGCATTTT
CDR3: CASSQPNDYSNQPQHF

D: TRBD1
length: 14
J: TRBJ1-1
V: TRBV6-6
size: NA
DNA: TGTGCCAGCATCCCAGACAGGGTACCTACTGAAGCTTTCTTT
CDR3: CASIPDRVPTEAFF

D: TRBD1
length: 15
J: TRBJ2-3
V: TRBV5-6
size: NA
DNA: TGTGCCAGCAGCTTGGGGAAATTGACAGGGCATACGCAGTATTTT
CDR3: CASSLGKLTGHTQYF

D: NA
length: 14
J: TRBJ1-6
V: TRBV7-9
size: NA
DNA: TGTGCCAGCAGCTGGGACACTGGAAATTCACCCCTCCACTTT
CDR3: CASSWDTGNSPLHF

D: NA
length: 14
J: TRBJ2-7
V: TRBV6-1
size: NA
DNA: TGTGCCAGCAGTGTCGTGGCGGGGTCCTACGAGCAGTACTTC
CDR3: CASSVVAGSYEQYF

D: NA
length: 18
J: TRBJ1-2
V: TRBV15
size: NA
DNA: TGTGCCACCAGCAGAGATACGGGGTTGGGACATACTTTATATGGCTACACCTTC
CDR3: CATSRDTGLGHTLYGYTF

D: NA
length: 13
J: TRBJ2-7
V: TRBV6-5
size: NA
DNA: TGTGCCAGCGGCGACTTTAGCTCCTACGAGCAGTACTTC
CDR3: CASGDFSSYEQYF

D: NA
length: 13
J: TRBJ2-2
V: TRBV28
size: NA
DNA: TGTGCCAGCAGTTTCCCGACAACCGGGGAGCTGTTTTTT
CDR3: CASSFPTTGELFF

D: NA
length: 14
J: TRBJ2-5
V: TRBV27
size: NA
DNA: TGTGCCAGCACCCCTCGTCCCGGGTCCGGGACCCAGTACTTC
CDR3: CASTPRPGSGTQYF

D: TRBD1
length: 16
J: TRBJ2-5
V: TRBV25-1
size: NA
DNA: TGTGCCAGCAGCCGAATTAGACAGGGGACGCAAGAGACCCAGTACTTC
CDR3: CASSRIRQGTQETQYF

D: TRBD2
length: 16
J: TRBJ2-5
V: TRBV9
size: NA
DNA: TGTGCCAGCAGCGGACTAGCGGGAGGCCTCGGGGAGACCCAGTACTTC
CDR3: CASSGLAGGLGETQYF

D: TRBD1
length: 15
J: TRBJ1-5
V: TRBV7-9
size: NA
DNA: TGTGCCAGCAGCCGGGGACAGTTCGGTAATCAGCCCCAGCATTTT
CDR3: CASSRGQFGNQPQHF

D: NA
length: 14
J: TRBJ2-3
V: TRBV18
size: NA
DNA: TGTGCCAGCTCACCTCAGGGTAGGAGAGATACGCAGTATTTT
CDR3: CASSPQGRRDTQYF

D: NA
length: 12
J: TRBJ2-1
V: TRBV6-4
size: NA
DNA: TGTGCCAGCAGCGCAGATTACAATGAGCAGTTCTTC
CDR3: CASSADYNEQFF

D: NA
length: 12
J: TRBJ2-7
V: TRBV7-2
size: NA
DNA: TGTGCCAGCAGCTCCTTTTCCTACGAGCAGTACTTC
CDR3: CASSSFSYEQYF

D: TRBD1
length: 17
J: TRBJ2-1
V: TRBV29-1
size: NA
DNA: TGCAGCGGTGATGTGGGGACAGGGGGCATTCCCTACAATGAGCAGTTCTTC
CDR3: CSGDVGTGGIPYNEQFF

D: NA
length: 16
J: TRBJ2-7
V: TRBV7-6
size: NA
DNA: TGTGCCAGCACCCCCGAGGAGGGACGAAGCTCCTACGAGCAGTACTTC
CDR3: CASTPEEGRSSYEQYF

D: TRBD1
length: 15
J: TRBJ1-2
V: TRBV7-8
size: few
DNA: TGTGCCAGCAGCCCCGGACAGGGCGCTAACTATGGCTACACCTTC
CDR3: CASSPGQGANYGYTF

D: NA
length: 14
J: TRBJ2-7
V: TRBV2
size: NA
DNA: TGTGCCAGCAGATACCGGGACTCCCCCTACGAGCAGTACTTC
CDR3: CASRYRDSPYEQYF

D: NA
length: 11
J: TRBJ1-3
V: TRBV20-1
size: few
DNA: TGCAGTGGTAATGCTGGAAACACCATATATTTT
CDR3: CSGNAGNTIYF

D: NA
length: 15
J: TRBJ2-1
V: TRBV2
size: NA
DNA: TGTGCCAGCAGAGAAAGGGGGGGGACCTACAATGAGCAGTTCTTC
CDR3: CASRERGGTYNEQFF

D: NA
length: 13
J: TRBJ1-3
V: TRBV15
size: NA
DNA: TGTGCCACCAGGGACAGAGGAGGAAACACCATATATTTT
CDR3: CATRDRGGNTIYF